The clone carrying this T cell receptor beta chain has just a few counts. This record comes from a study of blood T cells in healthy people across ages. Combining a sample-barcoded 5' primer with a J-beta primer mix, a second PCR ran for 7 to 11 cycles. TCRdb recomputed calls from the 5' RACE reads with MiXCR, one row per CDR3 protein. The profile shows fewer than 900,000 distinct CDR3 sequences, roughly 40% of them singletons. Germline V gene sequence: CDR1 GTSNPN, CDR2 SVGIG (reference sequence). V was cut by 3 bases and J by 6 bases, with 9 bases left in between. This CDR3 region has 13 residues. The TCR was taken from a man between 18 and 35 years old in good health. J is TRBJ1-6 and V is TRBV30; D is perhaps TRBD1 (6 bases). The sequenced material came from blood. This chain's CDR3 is CAWRDSFNSPLHF. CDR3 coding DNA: TGTGCCTGGAGGGACAGCTTTAATTCACCCCTCCACTTT. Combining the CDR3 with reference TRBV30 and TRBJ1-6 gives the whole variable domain SQTIHQWPATLVQPVGSPLSLECTVEGTSNPNLYWYRQAAGRGLQLLFYSVGIGQISSEVPQNLSASRPQDRQFILSSKKLLLSDSGFYLCAWRDSFNSPLHFGNGTRLTVT.